The 25 T cell receptor beta chains below come from one sample, sequenced in a study of cytomegalovirus exposure and HLA in healthy donors. Researchers ran the PCR with 60 Vbeta and 13 Jbeta primers. Repertoires were generated with immunoSEQ multiplex PCR, while TCRdb's copy carries only in-frame clones and drops some. The repertoire has around 150,000 clones, around 85% of them found once; the top ten carry 3.5% to 5%. Sequenced: PBMCs. The origin of the receptors is a man in his forties in good health and CMV-seropositive.

This sequence joins TRBV6-1 and TRBJ2-7, with TRBD1 identical over 8 bases. The CDR3 is 14 residues long. J gave up 2 bases and V 2 bases, and 2 bases lay outside the gene matches. The germline V gene encodes CDR1 MNHNS and CDR2 SASEGT. The CDR3 reads CASSERTGPYEQYF. Here the CDR3 DNA reads TGTGCCAGCAGTGAACGGACAGGGCCCTACGAGCAGTACTTC.

This chain joins TRBV9 and TRBJ2-5; 12 bases line up with TRBD2. This CDR3 region has 18 residues. V lost 0 bases and J lost 3; bases outside the gene matches: 9. Germline loops: CDR1 SGDLS, CDR2 YYNGEE. CDR3: CASSVGRLAGAGKETQYF. CDR3 DNA: TGTGCCAGCAGCGTAGGAAGACTAGCGGGGGCGGGCAAAGAGACCCAGTACTTC.

The chain recombines TRBV10-1 with TRBJ2-7; 9 nucleotides line up with TRBD1. V shed 8 bases and J 5 bases; nucleotides not matched to a gene: 10. Germline-derived CDR1 and CDR2 are WNHNN and SYGVQD (reference sequence). The CDR3 spans 14 residues. CDR3 DNA: TGCGCCAGCCAGCCGGGACAGGGCACCCACGAGCAGTACTTC. Residues: CASQPGQGTHEQYF.

This clone was counted between two and nine times. V gene TRBV20-1 combines with J gene TRBJ1-3, with D possibly matching TRBD1 (5 bases). The CDR3 loop spans 11 amino acids. The V and J ends lost 7 bases and 9 bases respectively, with 13 bases between them. The germline CDR1 and CDR2 sequences are DFQATT and SNEGSKA (reference sequence). This CDR3 is CSVPGGGTIYF. The DNA of the CDR3 is TGCAGTGTCCCCGGGGGTGGCACCATATATTTT.

The V gene is TRBV7-9, the J gene TRBJ2-3; TRBD2 matches at 11 bases. The CDR3 sequence is 16 residues long. Losses at the gene ends were 3 bases for V and 2 bases for J; bases not matched to a gene: 4. From germline, CDR1 is SEHNR and CDR2 FQNEAQ (reference sequence). The CDR3 nucleotides are TGTGCCAGCAGCTTCCCGACTAGCGGGGTCACAGATACGCAGTATTTT. It codes for CASSFPTSGVTDTQYF. The complete variable domain, with remaining parts taken from reference TRBV7-9 and TRBJ2-3, reads DTGVSQNPRHKITKRGQNVTFRCDPISEHNRLYWYRQTLGQGPEFLTYFQNEAQLEKSRLLSDRFSAERPKGSFSTLEIQRTEQGDSAMYLCASSFPTSGVTDTQYFGPGTRLTVL.

For this clone: Within the sample, other DNA sequences also encode this same CDR3. The rearrangement links TRBV30 to TRBJ1-6; D is undetermined. V was cut by 5 bases and J by 0 bases, with 5 bases left in between. The CDR3 totals 13 residues. Germline V gives CDR1 GTSNPN, CDR2 SVGIG (reference sequence). The CDR3 DNA reads as TGTGCCTGGGAGAGCTCCTATAATTCACCCCTCCACTTT. This codes for CAWESSYNSPLHF.

The chain carries TRBV5-1 and TRBJ1-1, with D perhaps matching TRBD1 (5 bases). V lost 0 bases to trimming and J lost 10 bases, with 10 bases between them. Germline values: CDR1 SGHRS, CDR2 YFSETQ. The CDR3 spans 12 residues. This chain's CDR3 is CASSLGTTAAFF. As DNA, the CDR3 is TGCGCCAGCAGCTTGGGGACAACAGCAGCTTTCTTT.

The genes are TRBV7-9 and TRBJ2-7, with TRBD1 matching over 9 bases. Germline V gene data show CDR1 as SEHNR and CDR2 as FQNEAQ (reference sequence). The CDR3 length is 15 residues. V was pared by 0 bases and J by 5 bases, with 5 bases of the junction left unmatched. For the CDR3, the DNA is TGTGCCAGCAGCTTAGCGGGACAGGGATCCCACGAGCAGTACTTC. Residues: CASSLAGQGSHEQYF. Full variable domain (outside the CDR3, taken from reference TRBV7-9 and TRBJ2-7): DTGVSQNPRHKITKRGQNVTFRCDPISEHNRLYWYRQTLGQGPEFLTYFQNEAQLEKSRLLSDRFSAERPKGSFSTLEIQRTEQGDSAMYLCASSLAGQGSHEQYFGPGTRLTVT.

The V gene is TRBV5-4, the J gene TRBJ1-1; D gene ambiguous. Per the germline V gene, CDR1 is SGHNT and CDR2 is YYREEE (reference sequence). V lost 0 bases and J lost 1, with 7 bases in between. The CDR3 length is 14 residues. CDR3 region: CASSLDTANTEAFF. CDR3 coding DNA: TGTGCCAGCAGCTTGGATACAGCGAACACTGAAGCTTTCTTT.

J is TRBJ1-2 and V is TRBV12-5; 8 positions match TRBD1. CDR3 length: 15 residues. The germline gives CDR1 LGHNT, CDR2 FRNRAP. V shed 0 bases, J shed 6 bases, and the junction held 6 bases outside the gene matches. The CDR3 region is CASGLVIRGPDGYTF. CDR3 sequence (DNA): TGTGCTAGTGGTTTGGTAATCAGGGGGCCAGATGGCTACACCTTC.

The rearrangement joins TRBV5-6 to TRBJ1-5; D gene ambiguous. With 1 base removed from V and 4 bases from J, the gap between germline ends came to 3 bases. The CDR3 covers 12 residues. The germline V gene has CDR1 SGHDT and CDR2 YYEEEE. The CDR3 here is CASSLQNQPQHF. The DNA for the CDR3 is TGTGCCAGCAGCTTGCAGAATCAGCCCCAGCATTTT.

The rearrangement joins TRBV19 to TRBJ2-7; 14 bases fit TRBD2. The CDR3 loop spans 17 amino acids. The junction had 6 bases not matched to a gene; V was cut back by 5 bases and J by 0 bases. Germline CDR1 is LNHDA and CDR2 is SQIVND (reference sequence). The CDR3 region has the DNA TGTGCCAGTAGTGGGACTAGCGGGGGAACACACTCCTACGAGCAGTACTTC. Amino acids: CASSGTSGGTHSYEQYF.

The table lists this clone with a count of one. J is TRBJ1-1 and V is TRBV27; unclear D gene. Germline lookup yields CDR1 MNHEY and CDR2 SMNVEV (reference sequence). V lost 4 bases, J lost 1 base, and 10 bases lay in between. CDR3 length: 14 residues. DNA of the CDR3: TGTGCCAGCAGTTCTTTAGGAGAGAACACTGAAGCTTTCTTT. It encodes CASSSLGENTEAFF.

This clone has only one observation. The rearrangement uses TRBV20-1 and TRBJ1-1; TRBD1 is a possible D gene (5 bases). The V end was cut by 0 bases, the J end by 11 bases, with 10 bases between. CDR1 DFQATT and CDR2 SNEGSKA come from the germline V gene (reference sequence). This CDR3 comprises 11 residues. The CDR3 loop is CSAREGLRAFF. In nucleotides, the CDR3 is TGCAGTGCTAGAGAGGGACTGAGGGCTTTCTTT.

The rearrangement joins TRBV2 to TRBJ2-5, with 13 bases identical to TRBD2. Judging by the DNA end, TRBJ2-7 fits better; the J call may be wrong. CDR1 is SNHLY and CDR2 is FYNNEI in the germline V gene. CDR3 length equals 15 residues. The CDR3 DNA is TGTGCCAGCTGTCGACTAGCGGGGGGATCCTACGAGCAGTACTTC. This sequence encodes CASCRLAGGSYEQYF.

The V gene is TRBV15, the J gene TRBJ2-1, with 8 bases identical to TRBD1. The germline CDR1 and CDR2 sequences are LNHNV and YYDKDF (reference sequence). J was trimmed by 0 bases and V by 0 bases; bases with no gene match: 4. CDR3 length: 17 amino acids. The CDR3 DNA reads TGTGCCACCAGCAGAGATCTCGGGACAGGCTCCTACAATGAGCAGTTCTTC. Its translation is CATSRDLGTGSYNEQFF.

V usage is TRBV5-5 and J usage is TRBJ2-2, with TRBD1 identical over 7 bases. Germline assignment: CDR1 SGHKS and CDR2 YYEKEE (reference sequence). The CDR3 contains 17 residues. V gave up 4 bases and J gave up 10 bases; unmatched junction bases: 19. For the CDR3, the DNA is TGTGCCAGCAGCCCTCGGGACAGCCGAACGCCCAGACCGGAGCTGTTTTTT. Protein: CASSPRDSRTPRPELFF.

The chain is built from TRBV30 and TRBJ2-1; TRBD2 might be the D (6 bases). V was cut by 0 bases and J by 12 bases, with 21 bases left in between. The CDR3 has 15 residues. Germline values: CDR1 GTSNPN, CDR2 SVGIG (reference sequence). This chain's CDR3 is CAWSVGGTVRDRQFF. In DNA, the CDR3 is TGTGCCTGGAGTGTAGGCGGGACGGTGAGGGATAGGCAGTTCTTC.

The chain employs TRBV10-2 and TRBJ2-5; the match to TRBD2 covers 8 bases. The CDR3 totals 17 residues. V trimming: 2 bases; J trimming: 5 bases; junction bases outside the gene matches: 13. Per the germline V gene, CDR1 is WSHSY and CDR2 is SAAADI. CDR3 DNA sequence: TGCGCCAGCAGTGAGATCCCACTTAGGCGGGAGGCCGAGACCCAGTACTTC. It yields the protein CASSEIPLRREAETQYF.

The gene calls are TRBV5-1 and TRBJ1-3; no reliable D call. The germline V and J ends were trimmed by 4 bases and 0 bases, with 11 bases remaining between them. The CDR3 sequence is 15 residues long. Germline assignment: CDR1 SGHRS and CDR2 YFSETQ. The CDR3 sequence is CASSPRSDSGNTIYF. CDR3 DNA: TGCGCCAGCAGCCCGCGTTCCGACTCTGGAAACACCATATATTTT. Using reference TRBV5-1 and TRBJ1-3 for the parts outside the CDR3, the full variable domain is KAGVTQTPRYLIKTRGQQVTLSCSPISGHRSVSWYQQTPGQGLQFLFEYFSETQRNKGNFPGRFSGRQFSNSRSEMNVSTLELGDSALYLCASSPRSDSGNTIYFGEGSWLTVV.

This chain connects TRBV10-3 to TRBJ2-7; TRBD2 agrees at 7 bases. CDR3 length: 15 amino acids. The junction had 7 bases not matched to a gene; V was cut back by 5 bases and J by 0 bases. Germline loops: CDR1 ENHRY, CDR2 SYGVKD. The CDR3 nucleotides are TGTGCCATCAGTACGGCGGGGGTCTCCTCCTACGAGCAGTACTTC. This sequence encodes CAISTAGVSSYEQYF.

The rearrangement joins TRBV7-9 to TRBJ1-2, with a weak D call TRBD1 (5 bases). Germline-derived CDR1 and CDR2 are SEHNR and FQNEAQ (reference sequence). The CDR3 runs to 13 residues. Trimming pared 5 bases from V and 6 bases from J, leaving 13 bases between. CDR3 protein: CASSASGGDGYTF. Written as DNA, the CDR3 is TGTGCCAGCAGCGCAAGCGGGGGAGATGGCTACACCTTC.

The chain's CDR3 is CASGWLAGGSSYNEQFF. In DNA, the CDR3 is TGTGCCAGCGGGTGGCTAGCGGGGGGCAGCTCCTACAATGAGCAGTTCTTC. The chain carries TRBV13 and TRBJ2-1; 11 bases agree with TRBD2. Germline lookup yields CDR1 PRHDT and CDR2 FYEKMQ (reference sequence). Trimming took 8 bases from V and 0 from J; bases not matched to a gene: 9. CDR3 size: 17 residues.

V gene TRBV9 combines with J gene TRBJ2-6, with TRBD1 matching over 7 bases. The CDR3 is made up of 17 amino acids. CDR1 and CDR2 (germline): SGDLS, YYNGEE. Germline trimming cut 1 base from V and 1 base from J; bases unmatched to any gene: 5. CDR3 nucleotide sequence: TGTGCCAGCAGCGTATATACAGGGGAATCTGGGGCCAACGTCCTGACTTTC. Its protein is CASSVYTGESGANVLTF.

This clone was recorded a few times. The J gene is TRBJ2-1, the V gene TRBV29-1; D gene uncertain. This CDR3 spans 14 amino acids. CDR1 is SQVTM and CDR2 is ANQGSEA in the germline V gene. The V and J ends lost 4 bases and 4 bases respectively, with 14 bases between them. CDR3 sequence (DNA): TGCAGCGTTGCCCCATATACAAGTTACAATGAGCAGTTCTTC. This gives the protein CSVAPYTSYNEQFF.